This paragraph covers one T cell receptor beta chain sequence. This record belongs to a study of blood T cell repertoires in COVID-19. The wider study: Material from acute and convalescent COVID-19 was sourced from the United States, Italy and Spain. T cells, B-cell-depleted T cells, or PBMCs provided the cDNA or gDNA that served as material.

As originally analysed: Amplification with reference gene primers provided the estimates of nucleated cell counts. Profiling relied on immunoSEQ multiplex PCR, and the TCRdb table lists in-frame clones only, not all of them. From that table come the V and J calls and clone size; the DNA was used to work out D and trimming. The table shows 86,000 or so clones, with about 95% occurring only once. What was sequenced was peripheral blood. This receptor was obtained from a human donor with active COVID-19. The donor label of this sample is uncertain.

CDR3 sequence reads: CSAGVDYEQYF. CDR3 in DNA: TGCAGTGCCGGGGTCGACTACGAGCAGTACTTC. The V and J genes are TRBV20-1 and TRBJ2-7; weak D call: TRBD2 (5 bases). Germline values: CDR1 DFQATT, CDR2 SNEGSKA (reference sequence). This CDR3 comprises 11 residues. The germline V and J ends were trimmed by 6 bases and 3 bases, with 9 bases remaining between them.